These 14 T cell receptor beta chains were sequenced from one sample in a study of shared clonotypes between healthy human individuals. Produced via immunoSEQ multiplex PCR; TCRdb's table is partial and in-frame only. Among over a million clones, roughly 96% were seen once, and the ten largest hold approximately 1.1%. Sequences were obtained from naive CD4+ T cells sorted from blood. Documented subset: CD45RA+ positively selected. The receptor source for this set is a man aged 30 to 39 in good health.

CDR3 nucleotide sequence: TGTGCCAGCAGCGGCCGGGGGTACGAGCAGTACTTC. It specifies CASSGRGYEQYF. The chain employs TRBV5-5 and TRBJ2-7; perhaps TRBD2 as D (6 bases). Trimming cost V 4 bases and J 4 bases, with 9 bases left between them. CDR3 length: 12 amino acids. Germline-derived CDR1 and CDR2 are SGHKS and YYEKEE (reference sequence).

This clone appeared once. The CDR3 here is CASSIPPWGSGRTGELFF. CDR3 DNA: TGTGCCAGTAGTATCCCCCCCTGGGGTAGCGGGCGCACCGGGGAGCTGTTTTTT. V usage is TRBV19 and J usage is TRBJ2-2; 7 bases agree with TRBD2. The V and J ends lost 3 bases and 4 bases, in that order; junction bases with no gene match: 14. The CDR3 length is 18 residues. From germline, CDR1 is LNHDA and CDR2 SQIVND (reference sequence).

This rearrangement joins TRBV10-3 to TRBJ2-6; TRBD1 matches at 8 bases. Germline-derived CDR1 and CDR2 are ENHRY and SYGVKD. Trimming cost V 6 bases and J 0 bases; bases outside gene matches: 7. The CDR3 runs 17 residues. CDR3 DNA: TGTGCCATCAGGGGACAGGCCGCGGCCTCTGGGGCCAACGTCCTGACTTTC. The encoded protein is CAIRGQAAASGANVLTF.

The chain is built from TRBV7-8 and TRBJ2-3, with 7 bases matching TRBD2. V dropped 6 bases and J dropped 0; count of bases not matched to a gene: 3. The CDR3 spans 14 residues. CDR1 and CDR2 from the germline V gene are SGHVS and FQNEAQ. CDR3 region: CASRLTSSTDTQYF. DNA for the CDR3: TGTGCCAGCAGGTTGACTAGCAGCACAGATACGCAGTATTTT.

The chain carries TRBV2 and TRBJ2-7; tentative D call: TRBD1 (5 bases). V shed 6 bases and J shed 2 bases, with 11 bases lying between them. In germline, CDR1 is SNHLY, CDR2 FYNNEI. The CDR3 sequence is 13 residues long. The CDR3 protein is CASRVRQPYEQYF. The DNA of the CDR3 is TGTGCCAGCAGGGTGAGACAGCCCTACGAGCAGTACTTC.

The CDR3 DNA reads as TGTGCCAGCAGCTTACGTCTAGCGGGGGACAATGAGCAGTTCTTC. Translating it yields CASSLRLAGDNEQFF. V and J are TRBV7-2 and TRBJ2-1; 10 bases match TRBD2. The CDR3 loop spans 15 amino acids. Germline lookup yields CDR1 SGHTA and CDR2 FQGNSA. V lost 2 bases and J lost 5; bases outside the gene matches: 3.

The chain links TRBV15 to TRBJ2-5; possibly TRBD2 for D (6 bases). The CDR3 covers 14 residues. CDR1 LNHNV and CDR2 YYDKDF come from the germline V gene (reference sequence). V gave up 1 base and J gave up 2 bases, with 8 bases separating them. As DNA, the CDR3 is TGTGCCACCAGCAGAGGCCGGGGGCAAGAGACCCAGTACTTC. It codes for CATSRGRGQETQYF. Full variable domain (rest looked up from reference TRBV15 and TRBJ2-5): DAMVIQNPRYQVTQFGKPVTLSCSQTLNHNVMYWYQQKSSQAPKLLFHYYDKDFNNEADTPDNFQSRRPNTSFCFLDIRSPGLGDTAMYLCATSRGRGQETQYFGPGTRLLVL.

This chain uses TRBV29-1 with TRBJ2-1; possibly TRBD1 for D (5 bases). V lost 4 bases, J lost 2 bases, and 9 bases lay in between. This CDR3 spans 13 amino acids. The V gene's germline CDR1 is SQVTM and CDR2 ANQGSEA. The CDR3 DNA is TGCAGCGTTGGGACATCGACCTACAATGAGCAGTTCTTC. This translates into CSVGTSTYNEQFF.

The J gene is TRBJ2-3, the V gene TRBV15; 7 nucleotides line up with TRBD2. CDR1 is LNHNV and CDR2 is YYDKDF in the germline V gene (reference sequence). After removal of 1 base from V and 2 bases from J, the junction contained 3 bases not matched to a gene. This CDR3 comprises 15 residues. The DNA of the CDR3 is TGTGCCACCAGCAGAGGGGGGGGAGTCACAGATACGCAGTATTTT. It is translated as CATSRGGGVTDTQYF. Combining the CDR3 with reference TRBV15 and TRBJ2-3 gives the whole variable domain DAMVIQNPRYQVTQFGKPVTLSCSQTLNHNVMYWYQQKSSQAPKLLFHYYDKDFNNEADTPDNFQSRRPNTSFCFLDIRSPGLGDTAMYLCATSRGGGVTDTQYFGPGTRLTVL.

This sequence joins TRBV7-2 and TRBJ2-2, with 7 nucleotides matching TRBD2. The germline CDR1 and CDR2 sequences are SGHTA and FQGNSA. The CDR3 is made up of 17 amino acids. After removal of 5 bases from V and 4 bases from J, the junction contained 13 bases not matched to a gene. The CDR3 sequence is CASSPTGTTSLTGELFF. CDR3 bases: TGTGCCAGCAGCCCAACCGGGACTACGAGCCTCACCGGGGAGCTGTTTTTT.

The chain uses TRBV5-1 and TRBJ2-7; D might be TRBD1 or TRBD2, each matching 5 bases. The V gene's germline CDR1 is SGHRS and CDR2 YFSETQ. This CDR3 is 13 amino acids long. V dropped 5 bases and J dropped 1 base, with 10 bases sitting between them. CDR3 region: CASSEGLSYEQYF. The CDR3 nucleotides are TGCGCCAGCAGTGAGGGGCTATCCTACGAGCAGTACTTC.

The V gene is TRBV5-4, the J gene TRBJ2-5, with TRBD2 identical over 10 bases. Trimming cost V 0 bases and J 4 bases; bases outside gene matches: 9. This CDR3 spans 17 amino acids. The V gene's germline CDR1 is SGHNT and CDR2 YYREEE (reference sequence). CDR3 region: CASSLARASGRRETQYF. The CDR3 DNA sequence: TGTGCCAGCAGCTTGGCTCGGGCTAGCGGGAGACGAGAGACCCAGTACTTC. Complete variable domain (other parts from reference TRBV5-4 and TRBJ2-5): ETGVTQSPTHLIKTRGQQVTLRCSSQSGHNTVSWYQQALGQGPQFIFQYYREEENGRGNFPPRFSGLQFPNYSSELNVNALELDDSALYLCASSLARASGRRETQYFGPGTRLLVL.

The chain recombines TRBV29-1 with TRBJ2-1, with D unresolved. The V end lost 2 bases, the J end lost 13 bases, and 24 bases lay between the germline ends. The germline CDR1 and CDR2 sequences are SQVTM and ANQGSEA. This CDR3 has 15 amino acids. The CDR3 protein is CSVEIVVQTSLYQFF. The CDR3, as DNA: TGCAGCGTTGAAATCGTAGTTCAGACGTCCCTCTACCAGTTCTTC.

Only one count was recorded for this clone. Distinct nucleotide sequences in the sample also encode this CDR3. This sequence joins TRBV2 and TRBJ1-1, with 8 bases matching TRBD1. Germline V gene sequence: CDR1 SNHLY, CDR2 FYNNEI. The V and J ends lost 5 bases and 5 bases, in that order; junction bases with no gene match: 4. The CDR3 has 13 residues. CDR3 sequence reads: CASSQDRDTEAFF. DNA of the CDR3: TGTGCCAGCAGTCAGGACAGGGATACTGAAGCTTTCTTT. The whole variable domain, filled in from reference TRBV2 and TRBJ1-1, reads EPEVTQTPSHQVTQMGQEVILRCVPISNHLYFYWYRQILGQKVEFLVSFYNNEISEKSEIFDDQFSVERPDGSNFTLKIRSTKLEDSAMYFCASSQDRDTEAFFGQGTRLTVV.